This T cell receptor beta chain is drawn from a study of T cells in Graves' hyperthyroidism and ophthalmopathy. Overall study context: The authors collected peripheral blood at initial diagnosis, before any treatment. Overall study results and limits: Most thyroid-expanded clonotypes above 0.001 were also found in blood. Researchers report that a 13 V-J model separated ophthalmopathy from stable hyperthyroidism.

What was amplified from RNA transcripts were TCR beta CDR3 regions. HTBI primers were the set used in a first-round RT-PCR of the TCR CDR3. TCRdb reanalysed the multiplex PCR reads using MiXCR and keeps one entry per CDR3 protein. The sample holds approximately 400,000 distinct CDR3 sequences, 14% to 15% seen once. The germline V gene encodes CDR1 MNHNS and CDR2 SASEGT. The CDR3 loop spans 15 amino acids. J gave up 0 bases and V 6 bases, and 4 bases lay outside the gene matches. Diagnostic decisions used clinical symptoms, serum thyroxine and TRAb, thyroid ultrasound and orbital computed tomography. On this clonotype itself: Its specificity is unknown.

This chain uses TRBV6-1 with TRBJ1-4; 7 positions agree with TRBD1. The receptor comes from a woman in her 30s with Graves' hyperthyroidism. Source material: blood. CDR3 nucleotides: TGTGCCAGCAGAGACACAGGGGCAACTAATGAAAAACTGTTTTTT. Translation gives CASRDTGATNEKLFF.